This T cell receptor (beta chain) emerged from a study of blood T cell repertoires in COVID-19. Clones were read by immunoSEQ multiplex PCR, and TCRdb kept only the in-frame ones, dropping some. The sample consists of roughly 200,000 clones, over 80% of them appearing once. Germline assignment: CDR1 MNHEY and CDR2 SMNVEV (reference sequence). Trimming removed 6 bases from V and 0 bases from J; junction bases left unmatched: 10. The CDR3 length is 17 residues. The sample comprised peripheral blood. The V gene is TRBV27, the J gene TRBJ1-3; 8 bases align to TRBD1. The clonotype comes from a man aged 40-49 years with acute or convalescent COVID-19. In nucleotides, the CDR3 is TGTGCCAGCAGGCCCTATGGGGACAGGAGCTCTGGAAACACCATATATTTT. Translated, it gives CASRPYGDRSSGNTIYF.